A single sample is the source of the 10 T cell receptor beta chains below, sequenced in a study of T cell repertoires in cytomegalovirus infection. TCRdb reanalysed the reads using MiXCR and keeps one entry per CDR3 protein. The sample holds some 71,000 distinct CDR3 sequences; about 27% are singletons and the top ten take roughly three fifths. These TCRs are of unknown antigen specificity. Material: CD8+ T cells from cultured PBMCs, obtained from culture after CMV antigen stimulation. The receptors shown here come from a human donor in good health (CMV status not recorded). Some clones in this sample may be carry-over from other donors' samples.

The V and J genes are TRBV6-2 or TRBV6-3 and TRBJ2-2; 7 bases match TRBD2. V dropped 8 bases and J dropped 9; count of bases not matched to a gene: 12. This CDR3 region has 14 residues. Germline V gives CDR1 MNHEY, CDR2 SVGEGT. The CDR3 region has the DNA TGTGCCAGCGCACCTCCGCGGGAGCAAAGGGAGCTGTTTTTT. Translated: CASAPPREQRELFF.

This clonotype was observed many times. The chain has TRBV7-6 and TRBJ1-3, with D perhaps matching TRBD1 (6 bases). This CDR3 has 16 residues. Germline V gene sequence: CDR1 SGHVS, CDR2 FNYEAQ. With 5 bases removed from V and 0 bases from J, the gap between germline ends came to 14 bases. The CDR3 coding sequence is TGTGCCAGCAGCCCCGACAGGACGCTCTCTGGAAACACCATATATTTT. Residues: CASSPDRTLSGNTIYF.

This clonotype was observed a handful of times. The rearrangement joins TRBV27 to TRBJ2-5; a weak D match, TRBD1 (5 bases). The CDR3 is made up of 12 amino acids. Germline-derived CDR1 and CDR2 are MNHEY and SMNVEV (reference sequence). V lost 6 bases, J lost 5 bases, and 10 bases lay in between. CDR3 DNA: TGTGCCAGCAGAGGGGTTCAGGAGACCCAGTACTTC. Its translation: CASRGVQETQYF.

This clonotype has a count of ten or more. The rearrangement joins TRBV7-9 to TRBJ2-7; 8 nucleotides line up with TRBD1. The CDR3 consists of 16 residues. V lost 5 bases and J lost 2; bases outside the gene matches: 11. Germline V gene sequence: CDR1 SEHNR, CDR2 FQNEAQ (reference sequence). Here the CDR3 reads CASSPRDRSNPYEQYF. CDR3 bases: TGTGCCAGCAGCCCCCGGGACAGGTCGAACCCCTACGAGCAGTACTTC. The complete variable domain, with remaining parts taken from reference TRBV7-9 and TRBJ2-7, reads DTGVSQNPRHKITKRGQNVTFRCDPISEHNRLYWYRQTLGQGPEFLTYFQNEAQLEKSRLLSDRFSAERPKGSFSTLEIQRTEQGDSAMYLCASSPRDRSNPYEQYFGPGTRLTVT.

This clonotype has a count of ten or more. The gene calls are TRBV7-6 and TRBJ2-3; D is possibly TRBD2 (5 bases). The germline V gene encodes CDR1 SGHVS and CDR2 FNYEAQ. The V and J ends lost 2 bases and 6 bases respectively, with 12 bases between them. This CDR3 comprises 14 residues. Here the CDR3 DNA reads TGTGCCAGCAGCTTAATGGGAGAGGACGATACGCAGTATTTT. Its translation is CASSLMGEDDTQYF.

V usage is TRBV27 and J usage is TRBJ2-3, with 12 positions matching TRBD2. J was trimmed by 6 bases and V by 8 bases; bases with no gene match: 9. Per germline, CDR1 MNHEY and CDR2 SMNVEV (reference sequence). This CDR3 is built from 15 residues. This chain's CDR3 is CASRRTSGTVDTQYF. The CDR3 coding sequence is TGTGCCAGCCGCCGGACTAGCGGGACGGTCGATACGCAGTATTTT.

This clonotype was recorded only once. The chain combines TRBV20-1 with TRBJ2-1, with 11 positions matching TRBD2. There are 16 residues in the CDR3. Germline V CDR1 and CDR2: DFQATT, SNEGSKA (reference sequence). The ends lost 2 bases at V and 5 bases at J; junction bases unmatched: 8. CDR3 sequence (DNA): TGCAGTGCTAGACCTAGCGGGGGGCTACCCCACAATGAGCAGTTCTTC. This encodes CSARPSGGLPHNEQFF.

This clonotype was picked up many times. CDR3 nucleotide sequence: TGTGCCAGCAGCTTAGCGGGGTGGATCTCTGGAAACACCATATATTTT. The encoded protein is CASSLAGWISGNTIYF. V gene TRBV7-6 combines with J gene TRBJ1-3; D unclear. This CDR3 contains 16 residues. Trimming took off 0 bases at V and 0 bases at J, with 9 bases between the two ends. Germline CDR1 SGHVS, CDR2 FNYEAQ.

There are many counts of this clonotype. The chain has TRBV15 and TRBJ2-7, with TRBD1 identical over 9 bases. There are 15 residues in the CDR3. Germline V gene sequence: CDR1 LNHNV, CDR2 YYDKDF (reference sequence). The J segment lost 6 bases and the V segment lost 1 base, leaving 7 bases of the junction unmatched. CDR3 sequence reads: CATSRGGTGSLEQYF. In DNA, the CDR3 is TGTGCCACCAGCAGAGGTGGGACAGGGAGTCTCGAGCAGTACTTC.

This clonotype was counted a few times. The chain links TRBV30 to TRBJ2-6; D gene ambiguous. The CDR3 covers 17 residues. Trimming removed 0 bases at V and 3 bases at J, with 15 bases between. Germline CDR1 reads GTSNPN; CDR2 reads SVGIG (reference sequence). The CDR3, as DNA: TGTGCCTGGAGTGTACTAATGTCGAGTTATGGGGCCAACGTCCTGACTTTC. Translated: CAWSVLMSSYGANVLTF. The full variable domain, in which reference TRBV30 and TRBJ2-6 provide the parts outside the CDR3, is SQTIHQWPATLVQPVGSPLSLECTVEGTSNPNLYWYRQAAGRGLQLLFYSVGIGQISSEVPQNLSASRPQDRQFILSSKKLLLSDSGFYLCAWSVLMSSYGANVLTFGAGSRLTVL.